One and the same sample provided the 9 T cell receptor beta chains below, sequenced in a study of blood T cell repertoires in COVID-19. Data came from immunoSEQ multiplex PCR; TCRdb stores just in-frame clones and leaves some out. The profile shows a few hundred thousand clones, about four fifths of them singletons. Sequenced material: peripheral blood. Every receptor here comes from a woman older than 75 with acute or convalescent COVID-19.

V and J are TRBV7-9 and TRBJ1-1, with TRBD1 identical over 9 bases. The CDR3 has 13 amino acids. Trimming took 0 bases from V and 10 from J; bases not matched to a gene: 3. Germline CDR1 reads SEHNR; CDR2 reads FQNEAQ (reference sequence). CDR3 in amino acids: CASSLAGTGLAFF. CDR3 DNA sequence: TGTGCCAGCAGCTTAGCCGGGACAGGGTTAGCTTTCTTT.

V and J are TRBV5-1 and TRBJ1-1, with D perhaps TRBD1 (6 bases). Germline V gene lookup returns CDR1 SGHRS and CDR2 YFSETQ. V lost 2 bases to trimming and J lost 3 bases, with 14 bases between them. The CDR3 totals 15 residues. Here the CDR3 DNA reads TGCGCCAGCAGCTTATCAGGGGAAAGCGACACTGAAGCTTTCTTT. Translated: CASSLSGESDTEAFF.

This chain uses TRBV7-6 with TRBJ1-5; 8 bases are shared with TRBD1. The CDR3 contains 15 residues. Germline trimming cut 5 bases from V and 1 base from J; bases unmatched to any gene: 4. Looked up from germline, CDR1 is SGHVS and CDR2 is FNYEAQ. The CDR3 DNA sequence: TGTGCCAGCAGCGAGCAGGGGGCGAGCAATCAGCCCCAGCATTTT. The encoded protein is CASSEQGASNQPQHF.

The gene calls are TRBV4-3 and TRBJ2-2, with 12 bases lining up with TRBD2. Germline assignment: CDR1 LGHNA and CDR2 YSLEER. The CDR3 extends over 19 amino acids. V was pared by 0 bases and J by 4 bases, with 9 bases of the junction left unmatched. As DNA, the CDR3 is TGCGCCAGCAGCCAAGACCTAGCGGGGGGGCCGTCGGGCACCGGGGAGCTGTTTTTT. Translation: CASSQDLAGGPSGTGELFF.

This clone has a single count. The V gene is TRBV7-9, the J gene TRBJ2-5; D gene ambiguous. This CDR3 is 12 amino acids long. Germline V gene data show CDR1 as SEHNR and CDR2 as FQNEAQ (reference sequence). Trimming stripped 5 bases from V and 2 bases from J, with 6 bases between. The CDR3 DNA follows: TGTGCCAGCAGCGCACAGCAAGAGACCCAGTACTTC. Its translation: CASSAQQETQYF.

The chain couples TRBV12-3 or TRBV12-4 to TRBJ1-2; unclear D gene. This CDR3 region has 13 residues. Trimming removed 3 bases from V and 6 bases from J, with 11 bases in between. The DNA for the CDR3 is TGTGCCAGCAGTTTCCTGGGAGGGAATGGCTACACCTTC. Its protein is CASSFLGGNGYTF.

The chain links TRBV28 to TRBJ2-7, with D perhaps TRBD2 (5 bases). The V gene's germline CDR1 is MDHEN and CDR2 SYDVKM. Trimming removed 2 bases at V and 12 bases at J, with 14 bases between. The CDR3 spans 12 residues. CDR3 bases: TGTGCCAGCAGTTTAGGGAGAGCCCAAGCGTACTTC. Translating it yields CASSLGRAQAYF.

The chain links TRBV10-3 to TRBJ1-1; D is perhaps TRBD1 (6 bases). Trimming removed 7 bases from V and 10 bases from J, with 19 bases in between. The germline CDR1 and CDR2 sequences are ENHRY and SYGVKD. The CDR3 has 13 residues. The CDR3, as DNA: TGTGCCATCATATTATTGGGGGGGGCTGGAGCTTTCTTT. As protein: CAIILLGGAGAFF.

The chain combines TRBV18 with TRBJ1-4, with D uncertain. V lost 3 bases to trimming and J lost 0 bases, with 5 bases between them. CDR1 and CDR2 from the germline V gene are KGHSH and LQKENI. The CDR3 is made up of 14 amino acids. CDR3 coding DNA: TGTGCCAGCTCACCGGCTTCAACTAATGAAAAACTGTTTTTT. Protein sequence: CASSPASTNEKLFF.